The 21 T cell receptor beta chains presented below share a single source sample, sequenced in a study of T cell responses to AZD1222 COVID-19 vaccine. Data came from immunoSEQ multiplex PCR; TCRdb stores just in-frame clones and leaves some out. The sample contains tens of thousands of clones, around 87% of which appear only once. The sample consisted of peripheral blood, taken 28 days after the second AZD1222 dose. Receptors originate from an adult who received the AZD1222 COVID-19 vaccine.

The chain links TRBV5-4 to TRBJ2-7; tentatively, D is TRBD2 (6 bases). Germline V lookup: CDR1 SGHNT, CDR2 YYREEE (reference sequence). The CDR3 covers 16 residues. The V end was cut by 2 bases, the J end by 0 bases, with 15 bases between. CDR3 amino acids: CASSLGGNIPSYEQYF. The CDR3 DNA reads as TGTGCCAGCAGCTTAGGCGGGAACATCCCCTCCTACGAGCAGTACTTC.

The CDR3 is CASSVEIRVGGGKNIQYF. DNA of the CDR3: TGTGCCAGCAGCGTAGAAATAAGGGTAGGGGGTGGCAAAAACATTCAGTACTTC. V usage is TRBV9 and J usage is TRBJ2-4, with D perhaps TRBD1 (6 bases). This CDR3 region has 18 residues. Germline V lookup: CDR1 SGDLS, CDR2 YYNGEE. Deletions cut 0 bases from V and 3 bases from J, with 19 bases between. The variable domain in full, with the rest retrieved from reference TRBV9 and TRBJ2-4, is DSGVTQTPKHLITATGQRVTLRCSPRSGDLSVYWYQQSLDQGLQFLIQYYNGEERAKGNILERFSAQQFPDLHSELNLSSLELGDSALYFCASSVEIRVGGGKNIQYFGAGTRLSVL.

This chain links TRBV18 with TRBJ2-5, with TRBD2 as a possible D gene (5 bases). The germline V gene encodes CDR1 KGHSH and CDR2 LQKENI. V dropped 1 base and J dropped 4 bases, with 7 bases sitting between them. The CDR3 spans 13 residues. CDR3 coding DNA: TGTGCCAGCTCACCACTAGAGGGAGAGACCCAGTACTTC. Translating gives CASSPLEGETQYF.

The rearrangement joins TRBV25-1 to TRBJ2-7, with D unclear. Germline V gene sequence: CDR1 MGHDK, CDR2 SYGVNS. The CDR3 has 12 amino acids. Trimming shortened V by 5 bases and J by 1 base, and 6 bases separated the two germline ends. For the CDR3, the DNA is TGTGCCAGCAGTTTCGCTTCCTACGAGCAGTACTTC. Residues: CASSFASYEQYF.

In DNA, the CDR3 is TGTGCCAGCAGTTTTAGACTAGCGGGACTATACGAGCAGTACTTC. Translation gives CASSFRLAGLYEQYF. The chain has TRBV27 and TRBJ2-7, with 11 bases matching TRBD2. This CDR3 region has 15 residues. Per germline, CDR1 MNHEY and CDR2 SMNVEV (reference sequence). V shed 3 bases, J shed 4 bases, and the junction held 5 bases outside the gene matches.

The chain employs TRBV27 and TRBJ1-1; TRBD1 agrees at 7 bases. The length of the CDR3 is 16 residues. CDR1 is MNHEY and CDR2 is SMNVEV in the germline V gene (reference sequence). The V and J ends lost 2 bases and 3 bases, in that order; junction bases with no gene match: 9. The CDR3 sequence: CASSLVGGLVDTEAFF. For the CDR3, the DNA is TGTGCCAGCAGTTTAGTAGGGGGCCTGGTGGACACTGAAGCTTTCTTT.

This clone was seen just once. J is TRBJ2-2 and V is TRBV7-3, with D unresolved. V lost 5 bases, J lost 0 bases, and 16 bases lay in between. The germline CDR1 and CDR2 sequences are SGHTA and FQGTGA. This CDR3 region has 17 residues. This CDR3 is CASSPQPLVSNTGELFF. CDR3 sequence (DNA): TGTGCCAGCAGCCCCCAACCCCTAGTATCGAACACCGGGGAGCTGTTTTTT.

In nucleotides, the CDR3 is TGTGCCAGCAGTTTAGTTTTGGGTAGTAGGACGCAGTATTTT. Translated: CASSLVLGSRTQYF. This sequence joins TRBV28 and TRBJ2-3; no clear D. This CDR3 is 14 amino acids long. CDR1 is MDHEN, CDR2 SYDVKM, per germline. The ends were cut back, 2 bases at V and 9 bases at J, with 15 bases in the middle.

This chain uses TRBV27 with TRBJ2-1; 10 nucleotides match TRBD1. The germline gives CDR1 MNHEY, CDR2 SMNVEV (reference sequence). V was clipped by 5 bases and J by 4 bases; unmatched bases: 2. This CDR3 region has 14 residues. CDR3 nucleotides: TGTGCCAGCAGTAGACAGGGGGCTTACAATGAGCAGTTCTTC. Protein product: CASSRQGAYNEQFF.

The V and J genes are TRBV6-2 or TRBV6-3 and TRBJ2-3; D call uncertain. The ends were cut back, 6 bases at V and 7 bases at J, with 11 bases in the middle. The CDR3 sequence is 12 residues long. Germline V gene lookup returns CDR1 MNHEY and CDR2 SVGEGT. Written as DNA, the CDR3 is TGTGCCAGCAGCCACCCTGAATATACGCAGTATTTT. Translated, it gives CASSHPEYTQYF.

CDR3 sequence (DNA): TGTGCCAGCAGCTCGGACAGGGTAGCCACTAATGAAAAACTGTTTTTT. This encodes CASSSDRVATNEKLFF. This chain uses TRBV9 with TRBJ1-4, with 8 bases matching TRBD1. Germline V gene data show CDR1 as SGDLS and CDR2 as YYNGEE. V lost 4 bases and J lost 2; bases outside the gene matches: 7. CDR3 length: 16 amino acids. Variable domain in full (rest from reference TRBV9 and TRBJ1-4): DSGVTQTPKHLITATGQRVTLRCSPRSGDLSVYWYQQSLDQGLQFLIQYYNGEERAKGNILERFSAQQFPDLHSELNLSSLELGDSALYFCASSSDRVATNEKLFFGSGTQLSVL.

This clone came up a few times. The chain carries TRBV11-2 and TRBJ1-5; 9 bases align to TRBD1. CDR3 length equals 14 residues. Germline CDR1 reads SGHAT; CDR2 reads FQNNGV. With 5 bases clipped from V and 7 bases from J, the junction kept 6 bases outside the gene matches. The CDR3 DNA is TGTGCCAGCAGCGCCCCGGGACAGGGACAGCCCCAGCATTTT. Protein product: CASSAPGQGQPQHF.

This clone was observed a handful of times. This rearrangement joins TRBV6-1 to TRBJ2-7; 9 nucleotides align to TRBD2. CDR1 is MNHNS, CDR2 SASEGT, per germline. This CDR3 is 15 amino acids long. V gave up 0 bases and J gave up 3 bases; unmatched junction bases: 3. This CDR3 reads CASSEAQAGGYEQYF. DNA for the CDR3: TGTGCCAGCAGTGAAGCGCAAGCGGGGGGCTACGAGCAGTACTTC.

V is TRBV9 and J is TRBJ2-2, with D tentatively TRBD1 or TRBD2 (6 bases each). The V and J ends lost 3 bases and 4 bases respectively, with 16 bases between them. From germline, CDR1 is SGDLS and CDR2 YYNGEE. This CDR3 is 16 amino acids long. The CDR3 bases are TGTGCCAGCAGCGCGCCCCGAGGGGGGTCCACCGGGGAGCTGTTTTTT. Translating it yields CASSAPRGGSTGELFF.

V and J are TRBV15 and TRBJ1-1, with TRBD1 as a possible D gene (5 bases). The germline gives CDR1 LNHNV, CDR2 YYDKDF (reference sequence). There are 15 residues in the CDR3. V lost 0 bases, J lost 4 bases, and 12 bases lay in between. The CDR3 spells CATSREMGPGTEAFF. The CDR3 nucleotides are TGTGCCACCAGCAGAGAGATGGGGCCCGGCACTGAAGCTTTCTTT.

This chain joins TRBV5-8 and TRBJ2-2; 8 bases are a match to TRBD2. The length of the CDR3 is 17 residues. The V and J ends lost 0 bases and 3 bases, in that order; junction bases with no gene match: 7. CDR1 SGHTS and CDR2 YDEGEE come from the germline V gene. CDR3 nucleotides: TGTGCCAGCAGCTTGGGCGGGGGGCTGAAGGACACCGGGGAGCTGTTTTTT. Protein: CASSLGGGLKDTGELFF.

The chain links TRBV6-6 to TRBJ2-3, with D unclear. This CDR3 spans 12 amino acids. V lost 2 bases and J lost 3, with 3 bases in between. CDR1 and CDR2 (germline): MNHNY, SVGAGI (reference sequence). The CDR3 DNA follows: TGTGCCAGCAGTTACCGAACAGATACGCAGTATTTT. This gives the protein CASSYRTDTQYF.

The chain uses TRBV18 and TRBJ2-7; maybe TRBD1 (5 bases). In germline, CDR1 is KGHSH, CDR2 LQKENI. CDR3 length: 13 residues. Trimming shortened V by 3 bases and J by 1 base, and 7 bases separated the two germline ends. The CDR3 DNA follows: TGTGCCAGCTCACCCCAGGGTTCCTACGAGCAGTACTTC. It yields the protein CASSPQGSYEQYF. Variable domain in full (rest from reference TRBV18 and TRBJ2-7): NAGVMQNPRHLVRRRGQEARLRCSPMKGHSHVYWYRQLPEEGLKFMVYLQKENIIDESGMPKERFSAEFPKEGPSILRIQQVVRGDSAAYFCASSPQGSYEQYFGPGTRLTVT.

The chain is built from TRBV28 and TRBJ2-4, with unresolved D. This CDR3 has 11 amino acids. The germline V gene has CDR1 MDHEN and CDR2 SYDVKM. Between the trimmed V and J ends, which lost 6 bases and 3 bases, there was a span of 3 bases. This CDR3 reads CASRDKNIQYF. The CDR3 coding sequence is TGTGCCAGCAGGGACAAAAACATTCAGTACTTC.

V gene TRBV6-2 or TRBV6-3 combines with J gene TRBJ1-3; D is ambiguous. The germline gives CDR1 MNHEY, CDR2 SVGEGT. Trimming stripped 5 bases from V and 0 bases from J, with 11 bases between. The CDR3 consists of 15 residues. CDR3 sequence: CASSMDGSSGNTIYF. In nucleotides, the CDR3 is TGTGCCAGCAGTATGGACGGGAGCTCTGGAAACACCATATATTTT.

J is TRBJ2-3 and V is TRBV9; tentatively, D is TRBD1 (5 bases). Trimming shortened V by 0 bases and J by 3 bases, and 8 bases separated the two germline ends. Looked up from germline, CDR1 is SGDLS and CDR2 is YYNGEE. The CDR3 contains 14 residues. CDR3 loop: CASSVVPGTDTQYF. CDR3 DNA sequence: TGTGCCAGCAGCGTAGTTCCAGGGACAGATACGCAGTATTTT.